This is a list of T cell receptor beta chains from one sample in a study of blood T cell repertoires in COVID-19. TCRdb's copy holds only in-frame clones and misses some; the assay was immunoSEQ multiplex PCR. The sample yields about 310,000 clones, over 75% seen once. The sequenced material came from peripheral blood. These receptor sequences come from a man between 45 and 60 years old with active or convalescent COVID-19. Each CDR3 is given with its conserved first and last residue. Each record gives: D gene, J gene, clone size, V gene, CDR3 protein, CDR3 DNA. A D gene is named only where the DNA matches it firmly. The size of a clone is reported for some rows only, either as once, few or many, or as a class for expanded clones.

TRBD1 TRBJ1-5 few TRBV12-3/TRBV12-4 CASSRGDQPQHF TGTGCCAGCAGCAGGGGGGATCAGCCCCAGCATTTT
NA TRBJ2-1 NA TRBV6-6 CASSYADIAYNEQFF TGTGCCAGCAGTTACGCCGACATTGCCTACAATGAGCAGTTCTTC
NA TRBJ1-1 NA TRBV7-9 CASSLALGMNTEAFF TGTGCCAGCAGCTTAGCGTTGGGCATGAACACTGAAGCTTTCTTT
NA TRBJ1-1 many TRBV11-2 CASSLMGALTEAFF TGTGCCAGCAGCTTAATGGGGGCCCTCACTGAAGCTTTCTTT
TRBD1 TRBJ1-5 NA TRBV27 CASSLSQGASNQPQHF TGTGCCAGCAGTTTATCCCAGGGGGCGAGCAATCAGCCCCAGCATTTT
NA TRBJ2-2 NA TRBV11-2 CASSFVKGIFAGELFF TGTGCCAGCAGCTTTGTTAAGGGGATCTTCGCCGGGGAGCTGTTTTTT
NA TRBJ2-2 NA TRBV19 CASRQTANTGELFF TGTGCCAGTAGACAGACCGCGAACACCGGGGAGCTGTTTTTT
NA TRBJ1-5 NA TRBV10-3 CAISESKGNQPQHF TGTGCCATCAGTGAGTCGAAGGGGAATCAGCCCCAGCATTTT
NA TRBJ1-2 NA TRBV7-9 CASSLAGALWGYGYTF TGTGCCAGCAGCTTAGCGGGGGCCCTTTGGGGCTATGGCTACACCTTC
TRBD1 TRBJ2-5 NA TRBV5-8 CASSLNKGAPETQYF TGTGCCAGCAGCTTAAATAAGGGGGCCCCGGAGACCCAGTACTTC
NA TRBJ1-1 NA TRBV6-5 CASSYMRTVEAFF TGTGCCAGCAGTTATATGAGGACAGTTGAAGCTTTCTTT
TRBD2 TRBJ2-1 NA TRBV5-4 CASSLGAGGYNEQFF TGTGCCAGCAGCTTGGGAGCGGGAGGGTACAATGAGCAGTTCTTC
TRBD2 TRBJ2-5 NA TRBV5-1 CASSRGLAGAGETQYF TGCGCCAGCAGCCGCGGACTAGCGGGGGCTGGGGAGACCCAGTACTTC
NA TRBJ2-2 NA TRBV24-1 CATSSAGSNTGELFF TGTGCCACCAGCTCAGCGGGCTCGAACACCGGGGAGCTGTTTTTT
TRBD1 TRBJ2-2 NA TRBV3-1/TRBV3-2 CASSQGTGGWRELFF TGTGCCAGCAGCCAAGGGACAGGGGGCTGGAGGGAGCTGTTTTTT
NA TRBJ2-2 NA TRBV10-2 CASSDRNTGELFF TGCGCCAGCAGTGACCGGAACACCGGGGAGCTGTTTTTT
NA TRBJ1-1 NA TRBV9 CASSPNSGGDTEAFF TGTGCCAGCAGCCCGAACTCGGGGGGAGACACTGAAGCTTTCTTT
NA TRBJ2-7 NA TRBV7-9 CASSYGDGGRSYEQYF TGTGCCAGCAGTTACGGCGATGGGGGGAGGTCCTACGAGCAGTACTTC
TRBD1 TRBJ2-7 once TRBV19 CASSMEGQGAYEQYF TGTGCCAGTAGTATGGAGGGGCAGGGGGCTTACGAGCAGTACTTC
TRBD1 TRBJ2-7 NA TRBV18 CASSPGQDFSYEQYF TGTGCCAGCTCACCGGGACAGGATTTCTCCTACGAGCAGTACTTC
NA TRBJ1-1 few TRBV2 CASTGGSRDTEAFF TGTGCCAGCACGGGGGGTAGTAGGGACACTGAAGCTTTCTTT
NA TRBJ1-2 once TRBV4-3 CASSQDKTYNYGYTF TGCGCCAGCAGCCAAGATAAGACATATAACTATGGCTACACCTTC
TRBD2 TRBJ2-5 NA TRBV5-6 CASSLLTAGGSETQYF TGTGCCAGCAGCTTGCTGACCGCGGGAGGTTCTGAGACCCAGTACTTC
NA TRBJ1-1 NA TRBV14 CASSQELGGLMNTEAFF TGTGCCAGCAGCCAAGAATTGGGGGGACTTATGAACACTGAAGCTTTCTTT
TRBD1 TRBJ2-4 NA TRBV28 CASISNRGQLAKNIQYF TGTGCCAGCATCTCCAACAGGGGGCAACTAGCCAAAAACATTCAGTACTTC
NA TRBJ2-2 once TRBV24-1 CATSDPGTPTGELFF TGTGCCACCAGTGATCCCGGGACACCCACCGGGGAGCTGTTTTTT
NA TRBJ1-3 NA TRBV15 CATSRENRAGNTIYF TGTGCCACCAGCAGAGAGAACAGGGCTGGAAACACCATATATTTT
NA TRBJ1-6 NA TRBV3-1/TRBV3-2 CASRGAGYNSPLHF TGTGCCAGCAGGGGGGCAGGCTATAATTCACCCCTCCACTTT
NA TRBJ1-2 NA TRBV19 CASRYNGATGYTF TGTGCCAGTAGGTATAACGGAGCGACTGGCTACACCTTC
TRBD1 TRBJ2-7 once TRBV5-8 CASSFGTELSYEQYF TGTGCCAGCAGCTTCGGGACAGAGTTATCCTACGAGCAGTACTTC
TRBD2 TRBJ2-3 NA TRBV30 CAWSLAGGGGTDTQYF TGTGCCTGGAGTTTAGCGGGAGGTGGAGGCACAGATACGCAGTATTTT
NA TRBJ1-5 once TRBV7-2 CASSLMRSGNQPQHF TGTGCCAGCAGCTTAATGCGGTCGGGCAATCAGCCCCAGCATTTT
TRBD2 TRBJ2-5 NA TRBV5-4 CASSFASGSQETQYF TGTGCCAGCAGCTTTGCTAGCGGGAGCCAAGAGACCCAGTACTTC
TRBD1 TRBJ1-1 NA TRBV5-4 CASSPPPGQGSSEAFF TGTGCCAGCAGCCCACCTCCTGGACAGGGAAGTTCTGAAGCTTTCTTT
TRBD1 TRBJ1-3 NA TRBV5-6 CASSLPPGGGNTIYF TGTGCCAGCAGCTTGCCGCCAGGGGGCGGAAACACCATATATTTT
TRBD2 TRBJ2-3 NA TRBV3-1/TRBV3-2 CASSRTSGSPSTDTQYF TGTGCCAGCAGCCGTACGAGCGGGAGCCCCAGCACAGATACGCAGTATTTT
NA TRBJ2-1 NA TRBV2 CASKRESAGEDEQFF TGTGCCAGCAAGAGGGAGTCCGCCGGGGAGGATGAGCAGTTCTTC
TRBD1 TRBJ1-2 NA TRBV29-1 CSVEMRQGAYGYTF TGCAGCGTTGAAATGCGGCAGGGGGCGTATGGCTACACCTTC
NA TRBJ2-4 once TRBV4-1 CASSQEEQGVKNIQYF TGCGCCAGCAGCCAAGAAGAGCAGGGTGTGAAAAACATTCAGTACTTC
TRBD1 TRBJ1-2 NA TRBV7-8 CASSPGTAITNYGYTF TGTGCCAGCAGCCCCGGGACAGCTATCACTAACTATGGCTACACCTTC
NA TRBJ1-2 NA TRBV11-2 CASSPAVGGYGYTF TGTGCCAGCAGTCCAGCGGTCGGGGGATATGGCTACACCTTC
NA TRBJ2-7 NA TRBV2 CASSDSIGEEQYF TGTGCCAGCAGTGATTCCATAGGGGAAGAGCAGTACTTC